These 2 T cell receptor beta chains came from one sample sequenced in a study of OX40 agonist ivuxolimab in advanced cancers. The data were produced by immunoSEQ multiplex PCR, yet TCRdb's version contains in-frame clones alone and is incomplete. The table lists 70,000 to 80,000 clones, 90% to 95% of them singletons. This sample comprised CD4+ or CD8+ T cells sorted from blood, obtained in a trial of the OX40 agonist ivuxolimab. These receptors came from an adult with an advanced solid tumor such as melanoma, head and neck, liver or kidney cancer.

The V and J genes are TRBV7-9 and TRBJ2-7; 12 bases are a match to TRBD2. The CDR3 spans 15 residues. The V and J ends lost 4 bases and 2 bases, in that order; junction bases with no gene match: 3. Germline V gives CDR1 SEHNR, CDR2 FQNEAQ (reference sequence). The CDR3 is CASSSTSGRPYEQYF. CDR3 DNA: TGTGCCAGCAGCTCGACTAGCGGGAGACCCTACGAGCAGTACTTC.

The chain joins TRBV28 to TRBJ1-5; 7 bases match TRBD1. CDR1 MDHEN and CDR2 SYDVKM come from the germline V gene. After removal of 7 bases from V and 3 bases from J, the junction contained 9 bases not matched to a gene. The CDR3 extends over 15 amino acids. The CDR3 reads CASIYWGQPNQPQHF. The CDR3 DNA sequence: TGTGCCAGCATCTATTGGGGACAGCCCAATCAGCCCCAGCATTTT. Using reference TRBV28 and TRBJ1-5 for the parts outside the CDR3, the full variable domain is DVKVTQSSRYLVKRTGEKVFLECVQDMDHENMFWYRQDPGLGLRLIYFSYDVKMKEKGDIPEGYSVSREKKERFSLILESASTNQTSMYLCASIYWGQPNQPQHFGDGTRLSIL.